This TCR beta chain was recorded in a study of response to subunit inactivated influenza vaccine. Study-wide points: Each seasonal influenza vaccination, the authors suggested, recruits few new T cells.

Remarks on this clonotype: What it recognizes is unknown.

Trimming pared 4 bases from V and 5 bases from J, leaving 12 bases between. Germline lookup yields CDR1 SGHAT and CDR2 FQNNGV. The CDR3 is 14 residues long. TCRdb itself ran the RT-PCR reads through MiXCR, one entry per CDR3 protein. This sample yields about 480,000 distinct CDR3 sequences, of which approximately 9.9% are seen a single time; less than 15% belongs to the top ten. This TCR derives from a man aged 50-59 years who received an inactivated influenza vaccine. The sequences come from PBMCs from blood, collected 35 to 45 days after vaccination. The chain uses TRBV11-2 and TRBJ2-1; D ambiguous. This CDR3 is CASSSGLSNNEQFF. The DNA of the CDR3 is TGTGCCAGCAGCTCGGGCCTATCTAACAATGAGCAGTTCTTC.